Listed here is a single TCR beta chain. The data originate from a study of OX40 agonist ivuxolimab in advanced cancers. Across the whole study: Patients' therapy was ivuxolimab, an antibody that acts as an agonist of OX40 (CD134). At 0.01 to 10 mg/kg, ivuxolimab was administered intravenously to patients every 2 weeks. It was permissible to have had prior anti-PD-1, anti-PD-L1 or anti-CTLA-4 therapy, and approximately 41% had some.

V was clipped by 2 bases and J by 5 bases, with 8 bases between them. There are 12 residues in the CDR3. Germline lookup yields CDR1 SGHRS and CDR2 YFSETQ. Here immunoSEQ multiplex PCR was the method, and the copy in TCRdb shows in-frame clones only, minus some. The data hold some 57,000 clones, with more than 80% observed a single time. This TCR was sampled from an adult with an advanced solid tumor such as melanoma, head and neck, liver or kidney cancer. The chain combines TRBV5-1 with TRBJ2-7, with a weak D call TRBD1 (5 bases). The sample was CD4+ or CD8+ T cells sorted from blood, taken in a trial of the OX40 agonist ivuxolimab. The CDR3 nucleotides read TGCGCCAGCAGCTTTGACAGAAACGAGCAGTACTTC. Residues: CASSFDRNEQYF.